This T cell receptor (beta chain) was captured by sequencing in a study of T cell responses to AZD1222 COVID-19 vaccine. Study overall: Some second doses came at about 4 weeks and others at about 12 weeks; these were pooled.

V gave up 2 bases and J gave up 5 bases; unmatched junction bases: 12. The length of the CDR3 is 18 residues. Germline V gene lookup returns CDR1 GTSNPN and CDR2 SVGIG (reference sequence). Data came from immunoSEQ multiplex PCR; TCRdb stores just in-frame clones and leaves some out. The table has some 64,000 clones, roughly 90% seen once. Study findings and constraints: Repertoires were obtained solely post-peak T cell response. At study baseline, merely more than 5 AZD1222 recipients were seropositive.

To note about this clone: Its antigen is unidentified.

This TCR came from an adult in good health. V usage is TRBV30 and J usage is TRBJ2-7, with TRBD2 matching 16 bases. Material: peripheral blood, obtained on day 0 of AZD1222 vaccination. CDR3 sequence (DNA): TGTGCCTGGAGTCACCCGGGACTAGCGGGAGGGGGTAGCAACGAGCAGTACTTC. Residues: CAWSHPGLAGGGSNEQYF.